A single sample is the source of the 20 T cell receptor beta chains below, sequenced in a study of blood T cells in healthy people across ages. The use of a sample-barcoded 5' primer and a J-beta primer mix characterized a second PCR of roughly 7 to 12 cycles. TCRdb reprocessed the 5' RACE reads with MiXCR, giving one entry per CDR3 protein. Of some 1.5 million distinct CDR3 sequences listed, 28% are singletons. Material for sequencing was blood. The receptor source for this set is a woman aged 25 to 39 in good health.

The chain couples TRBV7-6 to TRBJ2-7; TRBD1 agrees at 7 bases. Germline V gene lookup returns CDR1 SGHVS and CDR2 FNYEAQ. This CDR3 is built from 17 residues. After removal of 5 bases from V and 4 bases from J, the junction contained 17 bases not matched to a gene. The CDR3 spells CASSQEGYETGKYEQYF. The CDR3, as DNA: TGTGCCAGCAGCCAAGAAGGGTACGAGACAGGGAAATACGAGCAGTACTTC.

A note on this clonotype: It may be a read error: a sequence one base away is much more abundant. CDR3 in amino acids: CASSGRRMETQFF. CDR3 nucleotides: TGTGCCAGCAGTGGAAGGCGTATGGAGACCCAGTTCTTC. The chain combines TRBV6-1 with TRBJ2-1; D not certain. From germline, CDR1 is MNHNS and CDR2 SASEGT. The CDR3 is 13 residues long. V was pared by 4 bases and J by 13 bases, with 17 bases between.

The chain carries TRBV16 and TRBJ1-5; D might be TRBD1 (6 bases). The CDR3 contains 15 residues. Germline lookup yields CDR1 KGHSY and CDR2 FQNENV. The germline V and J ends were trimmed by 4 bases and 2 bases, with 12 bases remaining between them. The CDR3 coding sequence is TGTGCCAGCAGCCCCCAACAGGGCCGCAATCAGCCCCAGCATTTT. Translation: CASSPQQGRNQPQHF.

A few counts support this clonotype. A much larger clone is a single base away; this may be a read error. The CDR3 sequence: CASSLEYAYEQYF. CDR3 sequence (DNA): TGTGCCAGCAGCTTAGAATACGCTTACGAGCAGTACTTC. This sequence joins TRBV7-9 and TRBJ2-4; no definite D call. With the DNA end fitting TRBJ2-7 better, the J assignment may be wrong. CDR3 length: 13 amino acids. Germline V gives CDR1 SEHNR, CDR2 FQNEAQ (reference sequence).

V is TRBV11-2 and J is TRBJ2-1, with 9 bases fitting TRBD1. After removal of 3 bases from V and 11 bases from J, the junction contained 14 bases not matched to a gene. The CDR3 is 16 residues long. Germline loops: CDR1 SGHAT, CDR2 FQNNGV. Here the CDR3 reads CASSFPPRWGQGKQFF. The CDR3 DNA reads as TGTGCCAGCAGCTTTCCCCCCAGGTGGGGACAGGGCAAGCAGTTCTTC.

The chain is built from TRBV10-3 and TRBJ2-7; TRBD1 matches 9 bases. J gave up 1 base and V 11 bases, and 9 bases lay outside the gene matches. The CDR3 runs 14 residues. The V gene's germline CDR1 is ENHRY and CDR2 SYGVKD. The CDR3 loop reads CAAVNGTGSYEQYF. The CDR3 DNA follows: TGTGCCGCCGTGAATGGGACAGGGTCCTACGAGCAGTACTTC.

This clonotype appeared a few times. The CDR3 DNA follows: TGCAGTGCTAAGTCCCAGGCAGCCAGCCAAGAGACCCAGTACTTC. This sequence encodes CSAKSQAASQETQYF. The chain recombines TRBV20-1 with TRBJ2-5, with D unclear. Trimming took 4 bases from V and 1 from J, leaving 16 bases between them. Germline V CDR1 and CDR2: DFQATT, SNEGSKA (reference sequence). CDR3 length: 15 residues.

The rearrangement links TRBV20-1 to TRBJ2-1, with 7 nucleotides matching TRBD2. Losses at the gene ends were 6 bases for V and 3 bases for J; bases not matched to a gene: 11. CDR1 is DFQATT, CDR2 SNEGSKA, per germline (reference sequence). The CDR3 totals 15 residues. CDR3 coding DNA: TGCAGTGCCCTAGGGGAGGGAGGGTACTACAATGAGCAGTTCTTC. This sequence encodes CSALGEGGYYNEQFF.

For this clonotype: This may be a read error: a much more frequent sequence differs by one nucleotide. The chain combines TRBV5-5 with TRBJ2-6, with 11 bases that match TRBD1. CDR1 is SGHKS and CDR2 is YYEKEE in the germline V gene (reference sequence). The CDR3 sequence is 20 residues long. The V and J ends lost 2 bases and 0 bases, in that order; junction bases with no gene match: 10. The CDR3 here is CASSFRGGQGVLSGANVLTF. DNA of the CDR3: TGTGCCAGCAGCTTTCGCGGGGGACAGGGGGTACTCTCTGGGGCCAACGTCCTGACTTTC.

The CDR3 sequence: CATSGGMEEKLFF. In DNA, the CDR3 is TGTGCCACCAGTGGCGGGATGGAAGAAAAACTGTTTTTT. This chain connects TRBV24-1 to TRBJ1-4, with D unresolved. The CDR3 consists of 13 residues. Germline CDR1 is KGHDR and CDR2 is SFDVKD. The V gene lost 5 bases and the J gene lost 8 bases, with 11 bases spanning the gap.

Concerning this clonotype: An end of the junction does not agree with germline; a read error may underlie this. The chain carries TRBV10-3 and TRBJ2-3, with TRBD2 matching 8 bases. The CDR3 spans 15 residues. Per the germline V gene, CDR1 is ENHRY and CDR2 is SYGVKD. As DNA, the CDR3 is TGTGCCATTATCCTTTTAGCGGGATGGGCAGATTCGCAGTATTTT. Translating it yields CAIILLAGWADSQYF.

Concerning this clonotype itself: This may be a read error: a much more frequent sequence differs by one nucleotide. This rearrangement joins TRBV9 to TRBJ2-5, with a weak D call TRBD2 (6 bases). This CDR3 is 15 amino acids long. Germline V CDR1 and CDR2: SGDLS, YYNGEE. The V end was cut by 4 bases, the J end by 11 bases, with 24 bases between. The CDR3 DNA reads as TGTGCCAGCAGCCTAACTATCTCGGGTCCGGGGGAGCAGTACTTC. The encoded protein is CASSLTISGPGEQYF. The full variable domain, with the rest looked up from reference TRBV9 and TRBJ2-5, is DSGVTQTPKHLITATGQRVTLRCSPRSGDLSVYWYQQSLDQGLQFLIQYYNGEERAKGNILERFSAQQFPDLHSELNLSSLELGDSALYFCASSLTISGPGEQYFGPGTRLLVL.

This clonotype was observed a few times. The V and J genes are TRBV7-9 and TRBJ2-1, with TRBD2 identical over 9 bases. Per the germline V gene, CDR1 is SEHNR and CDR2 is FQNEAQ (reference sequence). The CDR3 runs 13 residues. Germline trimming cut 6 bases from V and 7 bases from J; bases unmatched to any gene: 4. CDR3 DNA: TGTGCCAGCAGGTCTAGCGGGGTGAATGAGCAGTTCTTC. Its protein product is CASRSSGVNEQFF.

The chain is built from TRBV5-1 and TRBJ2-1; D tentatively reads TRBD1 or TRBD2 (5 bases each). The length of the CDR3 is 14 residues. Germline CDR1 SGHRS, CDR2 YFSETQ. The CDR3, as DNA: TGCGTTAGTTCCCGGGGCCCCTCCTACAATGAGCAGTTCTTC. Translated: CVSSRGPSYNEQFF.

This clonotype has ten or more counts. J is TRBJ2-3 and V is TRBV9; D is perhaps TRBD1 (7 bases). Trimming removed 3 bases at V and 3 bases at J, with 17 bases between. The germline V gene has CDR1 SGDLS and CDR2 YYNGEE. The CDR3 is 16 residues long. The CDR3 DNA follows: TGTGCCAGCAGCGGACGATCCAGGGGGAGGACAGATACGCAGTATTTT. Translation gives CASSGRSRGRTDTQYF.

The CDR3, as DNA: TGTGCCAGCAGCCCAGCGGGACAGGCCTACAATGAGCAGTTCTTC. Translation: CASSPAGQAYNEQFF. V and J are TRBV9 and TRBJ2-1, with D perhaps TRBD1 (8 bases). V dropped 4 bases and J dropped 2 bases, with 13 bases sitting between them. Germline lookup yields CDR1 SGDLS and CDR2 YYNGEE. The CDR3 length is 15 residues.

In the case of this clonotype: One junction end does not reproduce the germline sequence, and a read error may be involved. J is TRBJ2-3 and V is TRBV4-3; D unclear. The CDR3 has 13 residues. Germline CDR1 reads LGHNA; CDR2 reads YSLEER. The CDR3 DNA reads TGCTCCAGCAGCCAAGGTTTTAGGGATACGCAGTATTTT. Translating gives CSSSQGFRDTQYF.

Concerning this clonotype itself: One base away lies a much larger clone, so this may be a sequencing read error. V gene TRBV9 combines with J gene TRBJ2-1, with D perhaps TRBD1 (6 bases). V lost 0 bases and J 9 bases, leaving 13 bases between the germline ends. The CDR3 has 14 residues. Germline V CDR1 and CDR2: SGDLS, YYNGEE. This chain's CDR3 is CASSVDAGGSEQFF. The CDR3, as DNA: TGTGCCAGCAGCGTAGACGCTGGGGGCAGTGAGCAGTTCTTC.

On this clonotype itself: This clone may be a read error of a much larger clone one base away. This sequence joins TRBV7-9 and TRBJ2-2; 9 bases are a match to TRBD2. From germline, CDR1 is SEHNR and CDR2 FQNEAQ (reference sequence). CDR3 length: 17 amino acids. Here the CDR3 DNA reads TGTGCCGGCAGCTTAGTCTTTAGCGGGAGCTCCACCGGGGAGCTGTTTTTT. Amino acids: CAGSLVFSGSSTGELFF. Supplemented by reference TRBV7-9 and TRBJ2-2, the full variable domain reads DTGVSQNPRHKITKRGQNVTFRCDPISEHNRLYWYRQTLGQGPEFLTYFQNEAQLEKSRLLSDRFSAERPKGSFSTLEIQRTEQGDSAMYLCAGSLVFSGSSTGELFFGEGSRLTVL.

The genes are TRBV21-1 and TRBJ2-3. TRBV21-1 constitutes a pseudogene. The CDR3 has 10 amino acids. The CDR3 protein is CASSTVIPYF. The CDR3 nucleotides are TGTGCCAGCAGCACAGTTATACCGTATTTT.